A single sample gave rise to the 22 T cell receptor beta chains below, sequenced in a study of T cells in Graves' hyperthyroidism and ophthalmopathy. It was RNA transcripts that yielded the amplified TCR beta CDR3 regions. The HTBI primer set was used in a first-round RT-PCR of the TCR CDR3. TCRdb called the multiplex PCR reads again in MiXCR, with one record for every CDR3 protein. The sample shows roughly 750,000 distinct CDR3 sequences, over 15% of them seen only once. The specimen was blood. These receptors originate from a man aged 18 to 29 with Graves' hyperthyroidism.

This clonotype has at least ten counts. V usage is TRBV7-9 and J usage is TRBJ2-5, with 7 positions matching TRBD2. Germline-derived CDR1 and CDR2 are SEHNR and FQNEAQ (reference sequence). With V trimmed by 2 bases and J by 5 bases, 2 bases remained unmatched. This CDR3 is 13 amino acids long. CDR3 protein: CASSLLGGETQYF. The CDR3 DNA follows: TGTGCCAGCAGCTTACTCGGGGGGGAGACCCAGTACTTC.

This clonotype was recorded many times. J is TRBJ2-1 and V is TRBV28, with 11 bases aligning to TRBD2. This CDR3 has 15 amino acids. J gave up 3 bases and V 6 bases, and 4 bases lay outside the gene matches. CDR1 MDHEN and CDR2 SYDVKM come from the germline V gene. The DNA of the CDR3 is TGTGCCAGCAGAACCGGGACTAGCGGCTACAATGAGCAGTTCTTC. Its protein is CASRTGTSGYNEQFF.

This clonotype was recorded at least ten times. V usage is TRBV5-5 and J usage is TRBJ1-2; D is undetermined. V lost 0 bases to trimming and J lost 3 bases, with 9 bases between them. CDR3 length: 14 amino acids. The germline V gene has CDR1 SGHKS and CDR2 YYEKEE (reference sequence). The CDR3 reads CASSLASTDYGYTF. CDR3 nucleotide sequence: TGTGCCAGCAGCTTGGCCTCGACGGACTATGGCTACACCTTC.

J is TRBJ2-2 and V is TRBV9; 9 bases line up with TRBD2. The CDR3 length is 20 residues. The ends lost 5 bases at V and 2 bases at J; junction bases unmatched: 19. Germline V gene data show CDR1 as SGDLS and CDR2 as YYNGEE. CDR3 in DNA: TGTGCCAGCAGTTTAGTGGTAGTTGTTAGCGGGAGTTTAAACACCGGGGAGCTGTTTTTT. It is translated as CASSLVVVVSGSLNTGELFF.

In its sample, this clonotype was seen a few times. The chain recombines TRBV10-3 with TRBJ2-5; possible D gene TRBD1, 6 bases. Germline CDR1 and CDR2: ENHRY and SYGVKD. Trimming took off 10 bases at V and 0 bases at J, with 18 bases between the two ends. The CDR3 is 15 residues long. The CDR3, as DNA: TGTGCCACCAGACCGGTGACAGGCGACCAAGAGACCCAGTACTTC. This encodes CATRPVTGDQETQYF.

In DNA, the CDR3 is TGTGCCAGCAGCCAACAGGGTGAGAACACTGAAGCTTTCTTT. Protein: CASSQQGENTEAFF. The chain recombines TRBV4-2 with TRBJ1-1; maybe TRBD1 (5 bases). Trimming removed 2 bases at V and 1 base at J, with 8 bases between. This CDR3 comprises 14 residues. Germline V gene lookup returns CDR1 LGHNA and CDR2 YNFKEQ.

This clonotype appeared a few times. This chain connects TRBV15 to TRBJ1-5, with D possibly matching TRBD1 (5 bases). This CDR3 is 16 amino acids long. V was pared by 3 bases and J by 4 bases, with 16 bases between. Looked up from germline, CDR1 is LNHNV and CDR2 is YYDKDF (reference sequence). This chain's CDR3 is CATSRVTQGPNQPQHF. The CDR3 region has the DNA TGTGCCACCAGCAGGGTAACCCAGGGACCTAATCAGCCCCAGCATTTT.

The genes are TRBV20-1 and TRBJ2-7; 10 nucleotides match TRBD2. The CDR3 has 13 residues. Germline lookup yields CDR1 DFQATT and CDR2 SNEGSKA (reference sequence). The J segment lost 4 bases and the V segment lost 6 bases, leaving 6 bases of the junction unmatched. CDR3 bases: TGCAGTGCCAGCGGGAGGGCCATATACGAGCAGTACTTC. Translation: CSASGRAIYEQYF.

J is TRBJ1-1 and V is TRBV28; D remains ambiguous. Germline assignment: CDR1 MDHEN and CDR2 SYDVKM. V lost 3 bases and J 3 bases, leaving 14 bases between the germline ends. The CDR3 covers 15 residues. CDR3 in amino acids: CASSLRGNPDTEAFF. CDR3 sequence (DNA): TGTGCCAGCAGTTTGCGGGGTAACCCGGACACTGAAGCTTTCTTT.

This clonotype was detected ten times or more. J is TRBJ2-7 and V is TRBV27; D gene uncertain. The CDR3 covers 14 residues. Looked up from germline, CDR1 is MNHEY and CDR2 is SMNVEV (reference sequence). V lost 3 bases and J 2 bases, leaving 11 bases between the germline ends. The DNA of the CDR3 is TGTGCCAGCAGTTTTGGGCCGATAGCCTACGAGCAGTACTTC. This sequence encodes CASSFGPIAYEQYF.

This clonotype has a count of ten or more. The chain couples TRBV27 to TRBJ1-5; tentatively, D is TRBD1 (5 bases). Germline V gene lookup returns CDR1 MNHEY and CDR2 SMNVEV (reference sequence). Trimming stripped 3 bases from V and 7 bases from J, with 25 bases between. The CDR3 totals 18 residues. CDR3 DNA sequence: TGTGCCAGCAGTTTTTCGGGGACCCTGGGCCCCTTCAGGCAGCCCCAGCATTTT. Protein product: CASSFSGTLGPFRQPQHF.

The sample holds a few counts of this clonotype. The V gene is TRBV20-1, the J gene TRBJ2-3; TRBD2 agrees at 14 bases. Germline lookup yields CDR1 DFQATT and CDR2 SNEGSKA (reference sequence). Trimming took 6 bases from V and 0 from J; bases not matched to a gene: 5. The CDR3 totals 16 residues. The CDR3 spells CSATGTSGGSTDTQYF. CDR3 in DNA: TGCAGTGCAACCGGGACTAGCGGGGGTAGCACAGATACGCAGTATTTT.

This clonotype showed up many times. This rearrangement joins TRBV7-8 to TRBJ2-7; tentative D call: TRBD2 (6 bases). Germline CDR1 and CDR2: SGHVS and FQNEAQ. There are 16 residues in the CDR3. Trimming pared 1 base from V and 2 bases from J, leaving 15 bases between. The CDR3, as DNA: TGTGCCAGCAGCTTAGGCGGGCCCTGGGAGGCCTACGAGCAGTACTTC. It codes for CASSLGGPWEAYEQYF.

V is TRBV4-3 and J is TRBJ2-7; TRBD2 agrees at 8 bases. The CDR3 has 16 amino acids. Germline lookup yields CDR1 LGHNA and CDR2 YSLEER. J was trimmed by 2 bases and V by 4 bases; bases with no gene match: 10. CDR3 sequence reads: CASSLTQLAGPYEQYF. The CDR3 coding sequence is TGCGCCAGCAGCCTAACCCAATTAGCGGGACCCTACGAGCAGTACTTC.

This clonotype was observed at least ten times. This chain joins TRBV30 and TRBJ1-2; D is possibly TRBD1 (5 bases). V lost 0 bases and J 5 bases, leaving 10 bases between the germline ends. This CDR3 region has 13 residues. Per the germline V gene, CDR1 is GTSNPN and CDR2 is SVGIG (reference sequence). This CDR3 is CAWSVGQGYGYTF. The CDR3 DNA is TGTGCCTGGAGTGTCGGTCAGGGTTATGGCTACACCTTC.

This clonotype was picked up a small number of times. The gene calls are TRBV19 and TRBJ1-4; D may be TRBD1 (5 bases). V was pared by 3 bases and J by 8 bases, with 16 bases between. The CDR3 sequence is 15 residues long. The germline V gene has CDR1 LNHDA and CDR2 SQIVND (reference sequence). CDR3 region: CASSIPGGSREKLFF. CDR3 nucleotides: TGTGCCAGTAGTATTCCCGGGGGATCGCGGGAAAAACTGTTTTTT.

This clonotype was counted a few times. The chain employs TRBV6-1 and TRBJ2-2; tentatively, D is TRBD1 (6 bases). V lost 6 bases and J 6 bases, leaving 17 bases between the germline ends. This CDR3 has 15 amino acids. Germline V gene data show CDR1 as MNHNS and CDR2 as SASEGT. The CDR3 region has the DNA TGTGCCAGCAGCCTTCCCGGCAGGGGAGCCGGGGAGCTGTTTTTT. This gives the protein CASSLPGRGAGELFF.

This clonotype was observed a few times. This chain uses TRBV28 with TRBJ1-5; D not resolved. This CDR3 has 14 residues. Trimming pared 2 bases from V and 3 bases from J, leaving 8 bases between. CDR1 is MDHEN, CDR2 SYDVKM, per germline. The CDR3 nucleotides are TGTGCCAGCAGTTTAAATGGATACAATCAGCCCCAGCATTTT. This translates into CASSLNGYNQPQHF.

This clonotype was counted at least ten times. The CDR3 spells CASSPPQGGTEAFF. In DNA, the CDR3 is TGTGCCAGCAGTCCCCCCCAGGGCGGCACTGAAGCTTTCTTT. The V and J genes are TRBV28 and TRBJ1-1; a possible D gene is TRBD1 (5 bases). The CDR3 has 14 amino acids. Per germline, CDR1 MDHEN and CDR2 SYDVKM. V was clipped by 5 bases and J by 4 bases, with 14 bases between them.

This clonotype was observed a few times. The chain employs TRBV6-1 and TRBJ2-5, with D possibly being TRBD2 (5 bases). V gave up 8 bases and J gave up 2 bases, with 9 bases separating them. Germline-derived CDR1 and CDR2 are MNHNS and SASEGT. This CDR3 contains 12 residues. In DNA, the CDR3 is TGTGCCAGCGGACCGGGACAAGAGACCCAGTACTTC. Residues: CASGPGQETQYF.

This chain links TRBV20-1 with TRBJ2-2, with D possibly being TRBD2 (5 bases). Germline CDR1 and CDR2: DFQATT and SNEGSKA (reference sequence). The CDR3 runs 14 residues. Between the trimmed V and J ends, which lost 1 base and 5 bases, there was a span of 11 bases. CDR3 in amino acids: CSARGWRATGELFF. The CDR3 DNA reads TGCAGTGCTAGAGGCTGGCGGGCAACCGGGGAGCTGTTTTTT.

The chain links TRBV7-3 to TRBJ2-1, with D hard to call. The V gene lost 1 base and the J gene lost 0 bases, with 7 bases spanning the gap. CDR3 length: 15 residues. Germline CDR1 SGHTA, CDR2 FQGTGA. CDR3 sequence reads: CASSLIFSSYNEQFF. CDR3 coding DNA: TGTGCCAGCAGCTTAATTTTTAGCTCCTACAATGAGCAGTTCTTC.